The clone carrying this T cell receptor beta chain has only one observation. This PCR relied on a set of 60 Vbeta primers and 13 Jbeta primers. The method was immunoSEQ multiplex PCR; TCRdb's version includes in-frame clones alone and lacks a portion of them. The sample lists 150,000 or so clones, about 74% occurring once. CDR3 length equals 16 residues. The V gene's germline CDR1 is SNHLY and CDR2 FYNNEI. With 7 bases clipped from V and 5 bases from J, the junction kept 9 bases outside the gene matches. This sample was included in a study of cytomegalovirus exposure and HLA in healthy donors. The specimen was PBMCs. The clonotype originates from a man aged 18 to 30 in good health and CMV-seropositive. The gene calls are TRBV2 and TRBJ2-5; 14 bases are shared with TRBD2. The CDR3 protein is CASKPRLAGGRETQYF. CDR3 sequence (DNA): TGTGCCAGCAAGCCAAGACTAGCGGGGGGGCGGGAGACCCAGTACTTC.